This T cell receptor (beta chain) was recovered during a study of blood T cell repertoires in COVID-19. About the research overall: Whether acute or convalescent, the COVID-19 samples came from the United States, Italy and Spain.

Per the germline V gene, CDR1 is SGHDT and CDR2 is YYEEEE. The length of the CDR3 is 14 residues. V was clipped by 2 bases and J by 10 bases; unmatched bases: 6. As processed by the authors: Amplification with reference gene primers provided the estimates of nucleated cell counts. TCRdb's copy holds only in-frame clones and misses some; the assay was immunoSEQ multiplex PCR. Clone size and the V and J calls come from that table; the DNA yielded D and trimming. The sample carries some 250,000 clones, 70% to 85% recorded once. This rearrangement joins TRBV5-6 to TRBJ1-6; 7 nucleotides match TRBD1. Sequenced material: peripheral blood. The clonotype originates from a woman older than 75 with acute or convalescent COVID-19. The CDR3 DNA reads as TGTGCCAGCAGCTTCAGGACAGGAATGTCACCCCTCCACTTT. As protein: CASSFRTGMSPLHF.